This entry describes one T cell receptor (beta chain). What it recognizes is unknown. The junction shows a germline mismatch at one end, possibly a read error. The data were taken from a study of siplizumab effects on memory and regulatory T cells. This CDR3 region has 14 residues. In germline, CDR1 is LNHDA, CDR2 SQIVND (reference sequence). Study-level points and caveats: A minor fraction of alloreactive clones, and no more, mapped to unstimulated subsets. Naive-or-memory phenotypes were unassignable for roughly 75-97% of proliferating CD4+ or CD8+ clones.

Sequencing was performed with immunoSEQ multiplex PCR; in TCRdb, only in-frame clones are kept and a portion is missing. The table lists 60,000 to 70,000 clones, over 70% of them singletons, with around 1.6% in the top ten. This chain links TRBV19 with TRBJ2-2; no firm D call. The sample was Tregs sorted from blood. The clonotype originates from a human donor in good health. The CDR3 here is CASSLEGMPGELFF. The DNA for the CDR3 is TGTGCCAGTAGTCTAGAAGGGATGCCCGGGGAGCTGTTTTTT.